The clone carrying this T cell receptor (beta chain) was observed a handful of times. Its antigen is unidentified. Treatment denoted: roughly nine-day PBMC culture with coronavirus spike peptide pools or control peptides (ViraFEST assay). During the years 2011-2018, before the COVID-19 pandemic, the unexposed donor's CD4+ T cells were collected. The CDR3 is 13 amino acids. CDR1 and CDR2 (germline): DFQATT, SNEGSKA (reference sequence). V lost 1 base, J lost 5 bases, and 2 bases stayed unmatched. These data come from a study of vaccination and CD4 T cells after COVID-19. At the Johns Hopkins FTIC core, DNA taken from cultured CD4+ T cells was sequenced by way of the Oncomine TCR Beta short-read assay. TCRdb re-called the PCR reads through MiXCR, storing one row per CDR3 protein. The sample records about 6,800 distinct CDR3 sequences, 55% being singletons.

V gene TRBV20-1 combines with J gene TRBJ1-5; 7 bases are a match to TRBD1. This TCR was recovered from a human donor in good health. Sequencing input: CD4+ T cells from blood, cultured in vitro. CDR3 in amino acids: CSARAQGDQPQHF. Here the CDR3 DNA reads TGCAGTGCTAGAGCGCAGGGGGATCAGCCCCAGCATTTT.